This T cell receptor (beta chain) stems from a study of human T cells and chemical hapten exposure. The time point was: healthy volunteer bleed at 2 weeks. Total RNA extraction was carried out from unfractionated whole blood. Each cDNA molecule in the library carried unique molecular identifiers. A single record per CDR3 protein comes from TCRdb applying MiXCR to the RACE reads. The sample consists of roughly 100,000 distinct CDR3 sequences, about 8.6% of them appearing once. The CDR3 spans 14 residues. The V segment lost 6 bases and the J segment 8 bases; nucleotides outside the gene matches: 8. Germline V gene data show CDR1 as MDHEN and CDR2 as SYDVKM. This clonotype was seen many times.

The TCR originated in a female donor in good health. Some clones in this sample may be carry-over from other donors' samples. The sample was whole blood. This sequence joins TRBV28 and TRBJ1-4; 8 bases map to TRBD1. CDR3: CASSLTGEREKLFF. The CDR3 DNA is TGTGCCAGCAGCCTGACAGGGGAGCGCGAAAAACTGTTTTTT.